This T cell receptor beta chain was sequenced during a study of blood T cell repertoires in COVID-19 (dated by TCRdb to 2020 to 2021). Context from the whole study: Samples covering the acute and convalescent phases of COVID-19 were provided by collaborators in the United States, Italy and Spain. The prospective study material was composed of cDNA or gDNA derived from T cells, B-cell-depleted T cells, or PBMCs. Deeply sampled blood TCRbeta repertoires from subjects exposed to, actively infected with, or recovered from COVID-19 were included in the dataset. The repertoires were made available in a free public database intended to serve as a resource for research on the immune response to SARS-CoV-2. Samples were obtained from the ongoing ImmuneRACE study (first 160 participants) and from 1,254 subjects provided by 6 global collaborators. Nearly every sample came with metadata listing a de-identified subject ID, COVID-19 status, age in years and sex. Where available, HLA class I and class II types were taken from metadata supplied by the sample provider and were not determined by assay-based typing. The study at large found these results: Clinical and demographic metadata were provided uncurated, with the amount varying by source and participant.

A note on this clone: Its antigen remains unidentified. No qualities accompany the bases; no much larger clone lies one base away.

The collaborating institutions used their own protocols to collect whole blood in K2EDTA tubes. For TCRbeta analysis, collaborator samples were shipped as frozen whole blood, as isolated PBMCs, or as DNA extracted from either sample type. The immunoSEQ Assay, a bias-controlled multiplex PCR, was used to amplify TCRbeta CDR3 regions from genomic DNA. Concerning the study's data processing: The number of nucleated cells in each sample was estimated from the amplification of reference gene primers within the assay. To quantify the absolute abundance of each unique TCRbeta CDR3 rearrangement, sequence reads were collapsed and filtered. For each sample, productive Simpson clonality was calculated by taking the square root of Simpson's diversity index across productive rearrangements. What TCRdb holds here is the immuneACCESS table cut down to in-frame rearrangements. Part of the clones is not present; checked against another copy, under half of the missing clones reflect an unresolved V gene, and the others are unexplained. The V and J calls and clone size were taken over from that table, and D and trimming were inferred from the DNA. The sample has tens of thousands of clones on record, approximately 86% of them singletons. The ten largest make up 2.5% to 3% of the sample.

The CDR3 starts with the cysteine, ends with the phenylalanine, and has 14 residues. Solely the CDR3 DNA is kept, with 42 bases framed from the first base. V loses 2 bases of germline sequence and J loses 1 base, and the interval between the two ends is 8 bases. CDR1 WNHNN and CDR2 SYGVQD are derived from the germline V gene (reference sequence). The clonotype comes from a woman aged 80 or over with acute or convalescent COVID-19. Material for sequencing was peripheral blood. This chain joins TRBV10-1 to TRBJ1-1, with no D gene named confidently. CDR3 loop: CASSETASNTEAFF. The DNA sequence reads TGCGCCAGCAGTGAGACAGCATCGAACACTGAAGCTTTCTTT.